The 28 T cell receptor beta chains below all came from one sample that was sequenced in a study of T cells after yellow fever vaccination. MiXCR was run by TCRdb on the 5' RACE reads, yielding one entry per CDR3 protein. The repertoire includes some 500,000 distinct CDR3 sequences, 13% of them detected once, and around an eighth sits in the top ten. Sequencing used PBMCs, obtained on the day of the yellow fever booster vaccination. The receptor source for this set is a man aged 25-40 years who received the YFV17D yellow fever vaccine.

Worth noting for this clonotype: A read error may be the cause here, since a much bigger clone is one base away. This chain joins TRBV12-3 or TRBV12-4 and TRBJ1-3; D not resolved. The CDR3 contains 13 residues. V was trimmed by 6 bases and J by 0 bases, leaving 6 bases between them. CDR3 DNA sequence: TGTGCCAGCAGGCGGAGCTCTGGAAACACCATATATTTT. This sequence encodes CASRRSSGNTIYF.

The chain carries TRBV7-2 and TRBJ2-1; D remains ambiguous. This CDR3 region has 15 residues. Looked up from germline, CDR1 is SGHTA and CDR2 is FQGNSA. The ends were cut back, 3 bases at V and 4 bases at J, with 13 bases in the middle. The CDR3 reads CASSFGQTHYNEQFF. The CDR3 DNA reads as TGTGCCAGCAGCTTCGGTCAGACTCATTACAATGAGCAGTTCTTC.

The rearrangement joins TRBV20-1 to TRBJ2-7; TRBD2 agrees at 7 bases. J gave up 3 bases and V 5 bases, and 10 bases lay outside the gene matches. Germline CDR1 reads DFQATT; CDR2 reads SNEGSKA (reference sequence). This CDR3 has 14 amino acids. DNA of the CDR3: TGCAGTGCTTCCTCCCGCCGCGGGGGCTACGAGCAGTACTTC. Protein sequence: CSASSRRGGYEQYF.

V usage is TRBV6-2 or TRBV6-3 and J usage is TRBJ2-7; 7 bases are a match to TRBD1. V lost 7 bases to trimming and J lost 0 bases; unmatched junction nucleotides: 9. Germline V gene sequence: CDR1 MNHEY, CDR2 SVGEGT. This CDR3 region has 15 residues. Here the CDR3 reads CASNGYRGASYEQYF. The CDR3 nucleotides read TGTGCCAGCAATGGTTACAGGGGAGCCTCCTACGAGCAGTACTTC.

The table lists this clonotype with a few counts. The chain links TRBV6-5 to TRBJ2-3; D call uncertain. CDR3 length equals 15 residues. Deletions cut 1 base from V and 0 bases from J, with 8 bases between. Germline CDR1 reads MNHEY; CDR2 reads SVGAGI. Here the CDR3 reads CASSYWRSSTDTQYF. The CDR3 nucleotides read TGTGCCAGCAGTTACTGGCGGAGCAGCACAGATACGCAGTATTTT.

This chain joins TRBV3-1 and TRBJ2-7, with TRBD2 identical over 8 bases. V gave up 4 bases and J gave up 2 bases; unmatched junction bases: 4. The length of the CDR3 is 14 residues. Germline V gives CDR1 LGHDT, CDR2 YNNKEL (reference sequence). The CDR3 here is CASSLSGMPYEQYF. The CDR3 bases are TGTGCCAGCAGCCTTAGCGGGATGCCCTACGAGCAGTACTTC.

A few counts support this clonotype. The rearrangement joins TRBV5-1 to TRBJ2-7, with 12 bases that match TRBD1. The germline V gene encodes CDR1 SGHRS and CDR2 YFSETQ. The V segment lost 4 bases and the J segment 5 bases; nucleotides outside the gene matches: 4. This CDR3 is 14 amino acids long. The CDR3 DNA reads TGCGCCAGCAGCCCCGGGACAGGGGGCCACGAGCAGTACTTC. Protein sequence: CASSPGTGGHEQYF. The entire variable domain, with the rest obtained from reference TRBV5-1 and TRBJ2-7, is as follows: KAGVTQTPRYLIKTRGQQVTLSCSPISGHRSVSWYQQTPGQGLQFLFEYFSETQRNKGNFPGRFSGRQFSNSRSEMNVSTLELGDSALYLCASSPGTGGHEQYFGPGTRLTVT.

The chain uses TRBV7-2 and TRBJ2-7; perhaps TRBD1 as D (6 bases). The ends were cut back, 6 bases at V and 2 bases at J, with 17 bases in the middle. There are 15 residues in the CDR3. CDR1 is SGHTA and CDR2 is FQGNSA in the germline V gene. CDR3 sequence (DNA): TGTGCCAGCAGGGAGACAGGTGGAAAGGCCTACGAGCAGTACTTC. Residues: CASRETGGKAYEQYF.

This clonotype was observed a handful of times. The rearrangement links TRBV5-1 to TRBJ2-1, with D possibly matching TRBD2 (6 bases). V was clipped by 4 bases and J by 4 bases, with 9 bases between them. The length of the CDR3 is 13 residues. Germline values: CDR1 SGHRS, CDR2 YFSETQ. For the CDR3, the DNA is TGCGCCAGCAGCATGGGACTTTACAATGAGCAGTTCTTC. Translated: CASSMGLYNEQFF.

A few counts support this clonotype. The chain is built from TRBV20-1 and TRBJ2-5; TRBD2 is a possible D gene (6 bases). Trimming removed 5 bases from V and 2 bases from J, with 18 bases in between. The CDR3 is 15 residues long. The V gene's germline CDR1 is DFQATT and CDR2 SNEGSKA (reference sequence). CDR3 coding DNA: TGCAGTGCTTTCAAAGCTCCGGGAGCTCAAGAGACCCAGTACTTC. Amino acids: CSAFKAPGAQETQYF.

V gene TRBV7-2 combines with J gene TRBJ2-5; possibly TRBD1 for D (6 bases). The CDR3 consists of 15 residues. V shed 4 bases and J shed 5 bases, with 17 bases lying between them. CDR1 and CDR2 (germline): SGHTA, FQGNSA. This chain's CDR3 is CASSYLQGRGETQYF. Here the CDR3 DNA reads TGTGCCAGCAGCTATCTGCAGGGGAGAGGGGAGACCCAGTACTTC.

V and J are TRBV12-3 or TRBV12-4 and TRBJ2-5; D perhaps matches TRBD2 (5 bases). The CDR3 runs to 14 residues. V was pared by 3 bases and J by 5 bases, with 13 bases between. CDR3 sequence: CASSLRGPGETQYF. The DNA for the CDR3 is TGTGCCAGCAGTTTGCGAGGGCCTGGGGAGACCCAGTACTTC.

V gene TRBV12-3 or TRBV12-4 combines with J gene TRBJ2-1; 7 nucleotides line up with TRBD2. This CDR3 region has 15 residues. J lost 6 bases, V lost 4 bases, and 9 bases had no gene match. CDR3 nucleotide sequence: TGTGCCAGCAGTTCATACGGCGGGAGCAGCAATGAGCAGTTCTTC. Its protein is CASSSYGGSSNEQFF.

CDR3 region: CASSPNQGGGSPLHF. The CDR3, as DNA: TGTGCCAGCTCACCAAACCAGGGGGGAGGTTCACCCCTCCACTTT. V usage is TRBV18 and J usage is TRBJ1-6; 7 nucleotides align to TRBD1. Germline CDR1 and CDR2: KGHSH and LQKENI. The CDR3 consists of 15 residues. J gave up 9 bases and V 2 bases, and 7 bases lay outside the gene matches. Using reference TRBV18 and TRBJ1-6 for the parts outside the CDR3, the full variable domain is NAGVMQNPRHLVRRRGQEARLRCSPMKGHSHVYWYRQLPEEGLKFMVYLQKENIIDESGMPKERFSAEFPKEGPSILRIQQVVRGDSAAYFCASSPNQGGGSPLHFGNGTRLTVT.

This clonotype was seen more than once but under ten times. This chain links TRBV12-3 or TRBV12-4 with TRBJ1-2; D remains unclear. With 3 bases removed from V and 4 bases from J, the gap between germline ends came to 9 bases. The CDR3 totals 13 residues. Here the CDR3 DNA reads TGTGCCAGCAGTTTGAGGGAAACCTATGGCTACACCTTC. Protein product: CASSLRETYGYTF.

This clonotype was detected a few times. V usage is TRBV11-2 and J usage is TRBJ2-5; the D gene could be TRBD1 or TRBD2 (5 bases each). This CDR3 has 14 residues. Between the trimmed V and J ends, which lost 3 bases and 1 base, there was a span of 9 bases. The germline V gene has CDR1 SGHAT and CDR2 FQNNGV. In DNA form, the CDR3 reads TGTGCCAGCAGCTTCGGGGCCCTCCAAGAGACCCAGTACTTC. Translated, it gives CASSFGALQETQYF.

V and J are TRBV9 and TRBJ1-6, with D possibly TRBD1 on 6 matching bases. Germline loops: CDR1 SGDLS, CDR2 YYNGEE. Trimming took 3 bases from V and 10 from J, leaving 20 bases between them. The CDR3 runs to 16 residues. CDR3 coding DNA: TGTGCCAGCAGCGGTGGCCCCCTCAGGGGTGGATCACCCCTCCACTTT. Protein sequence: CASSGGPLRGGSPLHF.

The rearrangement links TRBV18 to TRBJ2-7; tentatively, D is TRBD2 (6 bases). The germline gives CDR1 KGHSH, CDR2 LQKENI. This CDR3 is 14 amino acids long. V was shortened by 3 bases and J by 3 bases, with 12 bases between the two germline ends. The CDR3 sequence: CASSPTAGSYEQYF. For the CDR3, the DNA is TGTGCCAGCTCACCTACCGCGGGAAGCTACGAGCAGTACTTC.

This clonotype has a handful of counts. The V call is TRBV14, the J call TRBJ2-3; 8 bases agree with TRBD2. The germline V gene encodes CDR1 SGHDN and CDR2 FVKESK. The CDR3 extends over 12 amino acids. J was trimmed by 11 bases and V by 3 bases; bases with no gene match: 4. CDR3 residues: CASSQSGSKQYF. The CDR3 nucleotides read TGTGCCAGCAGCCAGAGCGGGAGTAAGCAGTATTTT.

This clonotype was observed a few times. The chain has TRBV27 and TRBJ2-1, with D perhaps matching TRBD1 or TRBD2 (5 bases each). Germline values: CDR1 MNHEY, CDR2 SMNVEV (reference sequence). CDR3 size: 14 residues. The V gene lost 7 bases and the J gene lost 9 bases, with 19 bases spanning the gap. CDR3 bases: TGTGCCAGCAAGTCTTTGGGGGTTGCCGGTGAGCAGTTCTTC. It specifies CASKSLGVAGEQFF.

This clonotype turned up a few times. The J gene is TRBJ2-5, the V gene TRBV4-2; a weak D match, TRBD2 (5 bases). CDR1 LGHNA and CDR2 YNFKEQ come from the germline V gene. Trimming removed 1 base from V and 6 bases from J, with 18 bases in between. This CDR3 has 16 residues. The CDR3 DNA follows: TGTGCCAGCAGCCAAGTTTGGTCTGAGGGATTTAAGACCCAGTACTTC. It encodes CASSQVWSEGFKTQYF.

Only a few counts were recorded for this clonotype. The chain combines TRBV29-1 with TRBJ2-1; 13 positions agree with TRBD2. V trimming: 6 bases; J trimming: 7 bases; junction bases outside the gene matches: 9. Per germline, CDR1 SQVTM and CDR2 ANQGSEA. The CDR3 has 15 residues. CDR3: CSVRTSGSSANEQFF. The CDR3 DNA is TGCAGCGTCCGGACTAGCGGGAGTTCGGCGAATGAGCAGTTCTTC.

This clonotype appeared many times. V is TRBV5-5 and J is TRBJ2-1, with TRBD2 identical over 13 bases. V was pared by 6 bases and J by 10 bases, with 10 bases of the junction left unmatched. Germline-derived CDR1 and CDR2 are SGHKS and YYEKEE (reference sequence). This CDR3 contains 15 residues. The CDR3 spells CASTLTGLAGVEQFF. The CDR3 DNA follows: TGTGCCAGCACCCTAACTGGACTAGCGGGAGTAGAGCAGTTCTTC. The variable domain in full, with the rest retrieved from reference TRBV5-5 and TRBJ2-1, is DAGVTQSPTHLIKTRGQQVTLRCSPISGHKSVSWYQQVLGQGPQFIFQYYEKEERGRGNFPDRFSARQFPNYSSELNVNALLLGDSALYLCASTLTGLAGVEQFFGPGTRLTVL.

V gene TRBV9 combines with J gene TRBJ1-4; D perhaps matches TRBD1 (6 bases). Trimming removed 2 bases from V and 6 bases from J, with 11 bases in between. This CDR3 is 14 amino acids long. From germline, CDR1 is SGDLS and CDR2 YYNGEE. The CDR3 is CASSVTQGDEKLFF. The DNA of the CDR3 is TGTGCCAGCAGCGTGACACAGGGTGATGAAAAACTGTTTTTT.

The table lists this clonotype with many counts. J is TRBJ2-7 and V is TRBV25-1; a weak D match, TRBD2 (5 bases). CDR1 is MGHDK, CDR2 SYGVNS, per germline. The CDR3 covers 17 residues. Trimming stripped 3 bases from V and 2 bases from J, with 20 bases between. DNA of the CDR3: TGTGCCAGCAGTGAGGGATCTCACCGGGATCGGGCCTACGAGCAGTACTTC. Translated: CASSEGSHRDRAYEQYF.

This rearrangement joins TRBV3-1 to TRBJ2-7; tentative D call: TRBD2 (6 bases). Germline V CDR1 and CDR2: LGHDT, YNNKEL (reference sequence). V was clipped by 0 bases and J by 4 bases, with 13 bases between them. The CDR3 consists of 15 residues. CDR3 nucleotides: TGTGCCAGCAGCCAAGATCTAGCGCAACTGTACGAGCAGTACTTC. It yields the protein CASSQDLAQLYEQYF.

This clonotype was seen repeatedly, ten times or more. The chain carries TRBV18 and TRBJ2-5, with D possibly matching TRBD2 (5 bases). CDR3 length equals 13 residues. V was shortened by 3 bases and J by 0 bases, with 5 bases between the two germline ends. Germline-derived CDR1 and CDR2 are KGHSH and LQKENI. The CDR3 region has the DNA TGTGCCAGCTCACCGACTAACCAAGAGACCCAGTACTTC. Residues: CASSPTNQETQYF.

The chain recombines TRBV15 with TRBJ1-1; maybe TRBD1 (5 bases). Germline CDR1 reads LNHNV; CDR2 reads YYDKDF (reference sequence). The CDR3 has 15 residues. V lost 4 bases, J lost 5 bases, and 17 bases lay in between. The CDR3 DNA follows: TGTGCCACCAGCAAAAGTGGGGGGGATGGAACTGAAGCTTTCTTT. Its translation is CATSKSGGDGTEAFF.